This TCR beta chain originates from a study of cytomegalovirus exposure and HLA in healthy donors (TCRdb year 2017). A note on the overall study: An earlier analysis of fewer than 750 of the donors reported 276 Gb of sequence data and 95 million to 130 million unique TCR beta sequences obtained from some 200 million T cells. A later genetic analysis used genome-wide SNP genotypes for about three fifths of the 666 donors, treating that subset as a discovery cohort. Every discovery cohort repertoire had been produced on one sequencing platform. A later analysis re-analyzed previously published TCR beta repertoires from several hundred donors and added high-resolution HLA genotyping to study TCR occurrence patterns. The number of typed donors differed by locus: about 620-640 for A, B, C, DRB1 and DQB1; 500 to 550 for DQA1; approximately 600 for DPA1; and roughly 470 for DPB1. Donor age, sex, ethnicity and CMV serostatus were compiled together with the repertoire data. Around 320 gigabases of sequencing data and tens of millions of unique TCR sequences were included in an early release covering roughly 700 HLA-typed donors. The study combined high-throughput TCR immunosequencing, statistical association of individual TCRs with disease status, and machine learning to predict cytomegalovirus infection status. On average, roughly 250,000 unique TCR beta nucleotide sequences were sequenced per donor among roughly 430 genotyped donors of the cohort, with about 17% of those sequences being non-productive. The study used immunosequencing to profile the T cell repertoires of 600 to 850 subjects and linked those repertoires to cytomegalovirus serostatus. Five DR-DQ haplotypes were treated as single units for association and clustering because of strong linkage in the cohort. HLA typing included class I and class II loci at four-digit resolution. In an earlier analysis of several hundred of the donors, high-throughput TCR beta sequencing was used to judge whether each TCR beta V gene segment behaved as functional or pseudogenic. Rather than using new phenotypic data, the later analysis identified candidate immune exposures from TCR beta sequences and from how often those sequences occurred across donors. In addition to the first cohort of approximately 650 subjects, a separate validation cohort of over 90 different subjects was used. The genetic ancestry cluster associated with self-reported Caucasian donors included roughly four fifths of the roughly 390 genotyped donors. The study aimed to test whether cataloging public T cell receptors could reveal signatures of past pathogen exposure. Beyond this particular receptor, the publication reports: A later analysis associated about 18,000 TCR beta sequences with specific HLA alleles at a false discovery rate of 0.05. Cytomegalovirus status was reported to be diagnosed by the classifier with high specificity and sensitivity in both the original and validation cohorts. In a later genetic analysis, fewer N-insertions in productive TCRs were reported among donors in an Asian-associated ancestry cluster than the approximately 710-donor mean. Immune exposure information for the cohort was limited to CMV serostatus. In a later analysis, HLA-associated TCR beta chains showed more clonal expansion and lower generation probabilities than non-associated chains that were equally common. The authors suggested that the approach could potentially be generalized to other disease states and immunological phenotypes. Linkage disequilibrium might explain the correlated functional status among segregating V segments, but an unknown experimental factor could not be excluded. An association between a missense DCLRE1C variant and V-gene and J-gene trimming of TCR beta chains was found in a later genetic analysis and replicated in an independent cohort. According to a later analysis, most CMV-associated TCR beta chains appeared to be HLA-restricted, and the HLA associations seemed to be driven largely by CMV exposure. Approximately 18 rarely observed V segments, including chromosome 9 orphons, were excluded from the earlier analysis of about 610 of the donors because counts were too low. In this cohort, only TCR beta chains were sequenced, and detectable features were limited by the absence of alpha or paired-chain data. The study gave a list of 150 to 200 TCR beta chains associated with cytomegalovirus. In an earlier analysis of more than 450 of the donors, most TCR beta V segments were observed in productive rearrangements about 90% or about 30% of the time, broadly matching IMGT annotations. According to a later analysis, TCR association rates differed among HLA loci, with DRB1 alleles showing the most associated TCRs and HLA-C alleles showing the fewest. Roughly uniform sequencing depth across donors was assumed in presence/absence analyses, although this assumption may not hold. A further reported finding was that TCR beta sequences accurately predicted the HLA-A and HLA-B alleles for most subjects in the first cohort. In vitro tests confirmed that three of the cytomegalovirus-associated TCR beta chains recognize cytomegalovirus antigens. The 87-base-pair reads could not distinguish some IMGT-functional V segments, including TRBV6-2 and TRBV6-3, so those segments were excluded. When HLA alleles, especially DR and DQ, strongly co-occurred, attributing TCR associations to individual alleles was difficult. A later analysis reported that several top co-occurrence clusters appeared linked to parvovirus B19, influenza, CMV and Epstein-Barr virus. The sequencing pipeline was judged likely to have produced a cluster of highly shared sequence variants as a technical artifact. HLA typing was unavailable for some donors at each locus, so association tests used only the typed subset. Most TCR sequences were observed very rarely across donors, whereas some public TCRs were present in many individuals.

Deletion took 2 bases off V and 7 bases off J, with a span of 11 bases between the germline ends. Per the germline V gene (reference sequence), GTSNPN is the CDR1 and SVGIG is the CDR2. Measured from the cysteine to the phenylalanine, the CDR3 is 13 residues long. Of all the DNA, just the CDR3 is kept, 39 bases in frame from base 1. Note on this clone: It lacks a known antigen. Base qualities are missing; no much larger clone stands one base away.

The library relied on the immunoSEQ multiplex PCR assay. For the multiplex PCR, a mixture combining 60 forward primers for TCR Vbeta segments and 13 reverse primers for TCR Jbeta segments was used. A multiplex PCR assay on genomic DNA amplified the CDR3 region of rearranged TCR beta genes. The Illumina HiSeq System was used to sequence the amplified TCR beta libraries as 87-base-pair reads. The authors' pipeline ran thus. A later analysis counted tens of millions of unique TCR beta chains across the 666 repertoires, and around 9.9 million of these chains were shared by at least two donors. Raw reads were error-corrected and collapsed into unique sequences by a nearest-neighbor algorithm in which closely related sequences were merged to remove PCR and sequencing errors. V, D and J gene segments were assigned by aligning CDR3 sequences to IMGT reference sequences. For a sequence to be retained, a match of at least six nucleotides to both a V gene segment and a J gene segment was required. Rearrangements were classified as productive when the CDR3 lacked stop codons and remained in frame with V and J, and all other rearrangements were classified as non-productive. CDR3 was defined by IMGT convention, running from the second conserved V-encoded cysteine to the conserved J-encoded phenylalanine. Sequences without an unambiguous match to a single V gene segment were excluded from the earlier analysis of several hundred of the donors. In an earlier analysis of several hundred of the donors, a V segment was called functional when productive rearrangements were above 56.7%, and segregating when the standard deviation between donors exceeded 5%. A statistical classification framework was built for diagnosing cytomegalovirus status from the catalog of TCR beta chain sequences. In a later analysis, V and J genes were assigned by comparing TCR nucleotide sequences against IMGT/GENE-DB human TR gene sequences. The TCRdist pipeline was used in a later analysis to assign CDR3 sequences and most-parsimonious VDJ recombination scenarios. A later analysis defined each TCR beta chain by its CDR3 amino acid sequence plus V-gene family, and excluded reads lacking a unique V-gene family. A later analysis removed several hundred highly shared, low-generation-probability nucleotide sequences to deal with suspected cross-contamination and a sequencing artifact. For each public chain, a later analysis derived a clonal expansion index from normalized ranks of inferred template counts within each repertoire. A later analysis computed generation probabilities with a VDJ recombination model fitted to out-of-frame rearrangements, and checked the results against IGoR. In a later analysis, TCR-TCR, TCR-HLA and TCR-CMV co-occurrence was scored with hypergeometric tests, and a repertoire-size bias correction was applied to TCR pairs. To estimate false discovery rates, a later analysis permuted the HLA or CMV assignments 20 times. In a later analysis, co-occurring TCRs were grouped with DBSCAN, and TCRdist sequence similarity was added when clustering was performed within HLA-allele-positive subsets. Repertoires with fewer than 30,000 or more than 120,000 public chains were left out of co-occurrence clustering, as were a handful of repertoires with anomalous nucleotide sharing. In TCRdb, the immuneACCESS table is reduced to in-frame sequences with V and J assigned. These tables do not hold every clone; where another copy was compared, an unresolved V gene accounts for under half, and the others remain unexplained. The V and J calls and clone size come from that table; D and trimming were worked out from the DNA. This sample comprises approximately 99,000 clones, roughly four fifths of them detected only once. Roughly 3.6% of the sample is in the top ten clones.

The cohort consisted of hundreds of healthy bone marrow donors. Cohort members were all nominally healthy when sampled, although unrecorded immune exposures were likely present. The donor was CMV seronegative and was included in the group of several hundred seronegative cohort members. Every donor gave a peripheral blood sample, and the peripheral blood mononuclear cells from that sample were used for TCR beta sequencing. Genomic DNA was extracted from the blood cell samples with the Qiagen DNeasy Blood Extraction Kit. Sequences were obtained from PBMCs. The sequence was obtained from a man between 40 and 49 years old in good health and CMV-seronegative. The chain was built from TRBV30 and TRBJ1-4; the D gene is possibly TRBD1, with 6 bases matching. The DNA reads TGTGCCTGGAGTCCGGACAGCGGTGAAAAACTGTTTTTT. This translates into CAWSPDSGEKLFF.